This entry lists 28 T cell receptor beta chains sequenced from one sample in a study of cytomegalovirus exposure and HLA in healthy donors. The study ran its PCR with 60 Vbeta and 13 Jbeta primers. Profiled with immunoSEQ multiplex PCR; TCRdb holds only in-frame clones, not every one. The repertoire includes roughly 100,000 clones, approximately 70% of them detected once, and about a tenth sits in the top ten. The sample consisted of PBMCs. These receptors were collected from a man aged 35-49 years in good health and CMV-seropositive.

Here the CDR3 DNA reads TGTGCCTGGAGTGTAGGGCGGGAGGAGTTCTTC. It translates to CAWSVGREEFF. The rearrangement uses TRBV30 and TRBJ2-1; the match to TRBD2 covers 8 bases. This CDR3 comprises 11 residues. Germline CDR1 and CDR2: GTSNPN and SVGIG (reference sequence). Trimming cost V 0 bases and J 14 bases; bases outside gene matches: 3.

The chain uses TRBV7-9 and TRBJ2-6, with 11 positions matching TRBD1. Per the germline V gene, CDR1 is SEHNR and CDR2 is FQNEAQ (reference sequence). Trimming removed 2 bases from V and 2 bases from J; junction bases left unmatched: 8. The CDR3 is made up of 19 amino acids. CDR3 in DNA: TGTGCCAGCAGCTTACAAAAAGGACAGGGGGCAGCTGGGGCCAACGTCCTGACTTTC. Its translation is CASSLQKGQGAAGANVLTF.

The chain links TRBV28 to TRBJ2-3; 9 bases are shared with TRBD2. V dropped 4 bases and J dropped 3; count of bases not matched to a gene: 11. Per germline, CDR1 MDHEN and CDR2 SYDVKM. The CDR3 is 17 residues long. The CDR3 DNA is TGTGCCAGCAGTTCACAAACTCTTAGCGGGAGAACAGATACGCAGTATTTT. Encoded protein: CASSSQTLSGRTDTQYF. The variable domain in full, with the rest retrieved from reference TRBV28 and TRBJ2-3, is DVKVTQSSRYLVKRTGEKVFLECVQDMDHENMFWYRQDPGLGLRLIYFSYDVKMKEKGDIPEGYSVSREKKERFSLILESASTNQTSMYLCASSSQTLSGRTDTQYFGPGTRLTVL.

A few counts support this clone. The chain recombines TRBV19 with TRBJ1-2; unclear D gene. CDR1 LNHDA and CDR2 SQIVND come from the germline V gene (reference sequence). The V end lost 11 bases, the J end lost 5 bases, and 9 bases lay between the germline ends. The CDR3 covers 10 residues. CDR3 residues: CAGDLYGYTF. The CDR3 coding sequence is TGTGCCGGCGACTTATATGGCTACACCTTC.

The chain recombines TRBV29-1 with TRBJ1-1; no definite D call. The V end lost 7 bases, the J end lost 3 bases, and 12 bases lay between the germline ends. Germline CDR1 is SQVTM and CDR2 is ANQGSEA. This CDR3 has 12 residues. CDR3 sequence reads: CSAPEADTEAFF. The CDR3 region has the DNA TGCAGCGCCCCCGAGGCGGACACTGAAGCTTTCTTT.

V usage is TRBV27 and J usage is TRBJ2-7; weak D call: TRBD2 (5 bases). This CDR3 region has 15 residues. Trimming removed 4 bases at V and 0 bases at J, with 13 bases between. Germline V gives CDR1 MNHEY, CDR2 SMNVEV (reference sequence). The chain's CDR3 is CASSSRVGSSYEQYF. CDR3 nucleotide sequence: TGTGCCAGCAGTTCCCGGGTAGGGAGCTCCTACGAGCAGTACTTC.

The chain combines TRBV7-9 with TRBJ2-7; TRBD2 aligns across 11 bases. The CDR3 runs to 14 residues. Germline values: CDR1 SEHNR, CDR2 FQNEAQ (reference sequence). The V gene end was trimmed by 5 bases and the J gene end by 3 bases; junction bases not matched to a gene: 3. The CDR3 protein is CASSGSGRDYEQYF. The CDR3, as DNA: TGTGCCAGCAGCGGTAGCGGGAGGGACTACGAGCAGTACTTC.

This rearrangement joins TRBV29-1 to TRBJ2-3, with unresolved D. The ends were cut back, 6 bases at V and 2 bases at J, with 3 bases in the middle. This CDR3 contains 10 residues. The germline V gene has CDR1 SQVTM and CDR2 ANQGSEA. The CDR3 DNA is TGCAGCGTCTCCACAGATACGCAGTATTTT. Translating it yields CSVSTDTQYF.

In nucleotides, the CDR3 is TGTGCCAGCAGCGTCGGGACAGGGAACTCTGGAAACACCATATATTTT. This sequence encodes CASSVGTGNSGNTIYF. The chain carries TRBV9 and TRBJ1-3; 9 bases fit TRBD1. The CDR3 runs 16 residues. J was trimmed by 0 bases and V by 2 bases; bases with no gene match: 3. The germline V gene encodes CDR1 SGDLS and CDR2 YYNGEE. Complete variable domain (other parts from reference TRBV9 and TRBJ1-3): DSGVTQTPKHLITATGQRVTLRCSPRSGDLSVYWYQQSLDQGLQFLIQYYNGEERAKGNILERFSAQQFPDLHSELNLSSLELGDSALYFCASSVGTGNSGNTIYFGEGSWLTVV.

This chain connects TRBV2 to TRBJ2-7, with D tentatively TRBD2 (6 bases). The CDR3 is 14 amino acids. V shed 4 bases and J shed 5 bases, with 15 bases lying between them. The germline CDR1 and CDR2 sequences are SNHLY and FYNNEI. CDR3 bases: TGTGCCAGCAGTGCGCTGGGGGGATTTGACGAGCAGTACTTC. This encodes CASSALGGFDEQYF. The full variable domain, with the rest looked up from reference TRBV2 and TRBJ2-7, is EPEVTQTPSHQVTQMGQEVILRCVPISNHLYFYWYRQILGQKVEFLVSFYNNEISEKSEIFDDQFSVERPDGSNFTLKIRSTKLEDSAMYFCASSALGGFDEQYFGPGTRLTVT.

The CDR3 coding sequence is TGTGCAAGTCGCTTAGCGGAGAATGGCTACACCTTC. Translated, it gives CASRLAENGYTF. The chain is built from TRBV12-2 and TRBJ1-2. TRBV12-2 is classified as a pseudogene. This CDR3 region has 12 residues.

V usage is TRBV5-4 and J usage is TRBJ2-1; D unresolved. Germline assignment: CDR1 SGHNT and CDR2 YYREEE (reference sequence). The CDR3 covers 13 residues. V lost 0 bases and J 3 bases, leaving 4 bases between the germline ends. CDR3 loop: CASSLASYNEQFF. CDR3 sequence (DNA): TGTGCCAGCAGCTTGGCTAGCTACAATGAGCAGTTCTTC.

For the CDR3, the DNA is TGTGCCAGCAGAGCGGGACAGGGCCAGCCCCAGCATTTT. This gives the protein CASRAGQGQPQHF. The chain joins TRBV6-5 to TRBJ1-5; 9 positions agree with TRBD1. Germline CDR1 reads MNHEY; CDR2 reads SVGAGI. The CDR3 consists of 13 residues. Germline trimming cut 6 bases from V and 7 bases from J; bases unmatched to any gene: 4.

This sequence joins TRBV30 and TRBJ2-5; D is undetermined. Germline CDR1 reads GTSNPN; CDR2 reads SVGIG (reference sequence). The V gene lost 2 bases and the J gene lost 7 bases, with 5 bases spanning the gap. The CDR3 loop spans 10 amino acids. For the CDR3, the DNA is TGTGCCTGGAGTCGCGGGACCCAGTACTTC. This gives the protein CAWSRGTQYF.

The J gene is TRBJ2-7, the V gene TRBV7-2; 10 bases agree with TRBD2. V shed 5 bases and J 3 bases; nucleotides not matched to a gene: 7. From germline, CDR1 is SGHTA and CDR2 FQGNSA. CDR3 length: 15 amino acids. Here the CDR3 DNA reads TGTGCCAGCAGCGGAGGAGCGGGAGGGTTCTACGAGCAGTACTTC. Translated: CASSGGAGGFYEQYF.

V is TRBV7-9 and J is TRBJ1-4; D is ambiguous. In germline, CDR1 is SEHNR, CDR2 FQNEAQ (reference sequence). This CDR3 region has 14 residues. V was clipped by 5 bases and J by 5 bases, with 12 bases between them. For the CDR3, the DNA is TGTGCCAGCAGCCCGGGGTCGGTAAATGAAAAACTGTTTTTT. It is translated as CASSPGSVNEKLFF.

This sequence joins TRBV2 and TRBJ1-2; D is unclear. Trimming pared 8 bases from V and 3 bases from J, leaving 16 bases between. The CDR3 totals 14 residues. Germline-derived CDR1 and CDR2 are SNHLY and FYNNEI. The chain's CDR3 is CASAPGPVDYGYTF. CDR3 nucleotides: TGTGCCAGCGCCCCGGGTCCCGTAGACTATGGCTACACCTTC.

The CDR3: CASRPSGREQFF. CDR3 nucleotides: TGTGCCAGTAGGCCCAGTGGGAGGGAGCAGTTCTTC. The J gene is TRBJ2-1, the V gene TRBV19; TRBD2 is a possible D gene (6 bases). The CDR3 spans 12 residues. V was pared by 6 bases and J by 10 bases, with 13 bases between. The germline gives CDR1 LNHDA, CDR2 SQIVND (reference sequence).

This rearrangement joins TRBV4-2 to TRBJ2-3, with 7 positions matching TRBD1. Germline lookup yields CDR1 LGHNA and CDR2 YNFKEQ. The CDR3 has 15 residues. The junction had 7 bases not matched to a gene; V was cut back by 2 bases and J by 5 bases. The CDR3 loop is CASSQQTGSGDTQYF. Here the CDR3 DNA reads TGTGCCAGCAGCCAACAGACAGGGTCCGGAGATACGCAGTATTTT.

This chain connects TRBV19 to TRBJ2-7; 10 positions agree with TRBD2. The trim removed 3 bases at V and 1 base at J, leaving 6 bases unmatched. Germline V gene data show CDR1 as LNHDA and CDR2 as SQIVND (reference sequence). The CDR3 consists of 16 residues. CDR3 residues: CASSIDLAGDSYEQYF. DNA of the CDR3: TGTGCCAGTAGTATCGATCTAGCGGGAGATTCCTACGAGCAGTACTTC.

V gene TRBV9 combines with J gene TRBJ2-3; D remains ambiguous. V dropped 0 bases and J dropped 4 bases, with 9 bases sitting between them. The germline V gene encodes CDR1 SGDLS and CDR2 YYNGEE. The CDR3 covers 14 residues. The CDR3, as DNA: TGTGCCAGCAGCGTAGCCGGAGCAGCAGATACGCAGTATTTT. It is translated as CASSVAGAADTQYF.

This clone came up a few times. This chain joins TRBV11-2 and TRBJ2-1; D uncertain. V dropped 3 bases and J dropped 5 bases, with 8 bases sitting between them. Germline V CDR1 and CDR2: SGHAT, FQNNGV. This CDR3 is built from 13 residues. This CDR3 is CASSFRQNNEQFF. As DNA, the CDR3 is TGTGCCAGCAGCTTCCGTCAGAACAATGAGCAGTTCTTC. The variable domain in full, with the rest retrieved from reference TRBV11-2 and TRBJ2-1, is EAGVAQSPRYKIIEKRQSVAFWCNPISGHATLYWYQQILGQGPKLLIQFQNNGVVDDSQLPKDRFSAERLKGVDSTLKIQPAKLEDSAVYLCASSFRQNNEQFFGPGTRLTVL.

The chain links TRBV7-9 to TRBJ1-1; no firm D call. Germline V lookup: CDR1 SEHNR, CDR2 FQNEAQ (reference sequence). CDR3 length: 14 residues. With 4 bases removed from V and 5 bases from J, the gap between germline ends came to 14 bases. CDR3 bases: TGTGCCAGCAGCTCCCCGGGTTCGGTGACTGAAGCTTTCTTT. Translation gives CASSSPGSVTEAFF.

V is TRBV29-1 and J is TRBJ2-3, with 7 bases identical to TRBD1. Germline-derived CDR1 and CDR2 are SQVTM and ANQGSEA. The ends lost 2 bases at V and 0 bases at J; junction bases unmatched: 8. The CDR3 extends over 16 amino acids. This CDR3 is CSVESVRGTSTDTQYF. The CDR3 nucleotides are TGCAGCGTTGAAAGTGTCAGGGGGACCAGCACAGATACGCAGTATTTT.

The chain combines TRBV11-2 with TRBJ2-1; TRBD1 matches at 8 bases. CDR3 size: 16 residues. Unmatched junction bases numbered 8, after V lost 3 bases and J lost 4 bases. The V gene's germline CDR1 is SGHAT and CDR2 FQNNGV. The chain's CDR3 is CASSFGRDRLYNEQFF. DNA for the CDR3: TGTGCCAGCAGCTTCGGAAGGGACAGGCTATACAATGAGCAGTTCTTC.

The chain couples TRBV10-1 to TRBJ2-1, with a weak D call TRBD2 (6 bases). V lost 4 bases, J lost 10 bases, and 8 bases lay in between. Germline CDR1 WNHNN, CDR2 SYGVQD (reference sequence). The CDR3 runs 11 residues. In DNA form, the CDR3 reads TGCGCCAGCAGTGCCCGGGGGGAGCAGTTCTTC. The encoded protein is CASSARGEQFF.

This clone was recorded once. At one end the junction does not follow the germline gene, possibly because of a read error. The V call is TRBV7-7, the J call TRBJ2-1; 7 positions agree with TRBD2. The CDR3 is made up of 16 amino acids. CDR1 and CDR2 (germline): SSHAT, FNYEAQ (reference sequence). The DNA for the CDR3 is TGTGCTAGCAGCTTATCGTCGGGAGGCGCCTACAATGAGCAGTTCTTC. Its protein is CASSLSSGGAYNEQFF.

This clone has a handful of counts. The chain employs TRBV28 and TRBJ1-4; D uncertain. The V and J ends lost 3 bases and 9 bases respectively, with 14 bases between them. This CDR3 comprises 14 residues. CDR1 is MDHEN and CDR2 is SYDVKM in the germline V gene. CDR3 coding DNA: TGTGCCAGCAGTTTGGAAGATGACACAAAAAAACTGTTTTTT. It translates to CASSLEDDTKKLFF.